These 27 T cell receptor beta chains share one sample of origin, sequenced in a study of blood T cell repertoires in COVID-19. Generated by immunoSEQ multiplex PCR, the TCRdb table keeps only in-frame clones and is missing some. The sample records some 300,000 clones, about 90% being singletons. The specimen was PBMCs or T cells enriched from blood (not recorded which). These receptors all stem from a woman in her 30s who had recovered from COVID-19.

This clone has only one observation. V usage is TRBV18 and J usage is TRBJ2-3; weak D call: TRBD1 (6 bases). Germline V gene lookup returns CDR1 KGHSH and CDR2 LQKENI. Between the trimmed V and J ends, which lost 6 bases and 6 bases, there was a span of 16 bases. The CDR3 is 14 residues long. The CDR3 coding sequence is TGTGCCAGCTCGCCTAACGACAGGTCGGATACGCAGTATTTT. Residues: CASSPNDRSDTQYF.

This clone was recorded a few times. The chain links TRBV4-1 to TRBJ2-7; 8 bases are shared with TRBD1. The germline V gene has CDR1 MGHRA and CDR2 YSYEKL. Trimming took 1 base from V and 3 from J; bases not matched to a gene: 5. The CDR3 sequence is 15 residues long. The CDR3 protein is CASSQVETGVYEQYF. The CDR3 DNA is TGCGCCAGCAGCCAAGTTGAGACAGGGGTCTACGAGCAGTACTTC.

The chain uses TRBV29-1 and TRBJ1-1, with D possibly being TRBD1 (6 bases). Trimming took 6 bases from V and 1 from J, leaving 12 bases between them. CDR1 and CDR2 from the germline V gene are SQVTM and ANQGSEA. This CDR3 comprises 13 residues. The chain's CDR3 is CSVRTVSNTEAFF. CDR3 in DNA: TGCAGCGTCAGGACAGTTTCGAACACTGAAGCTTTCTTT.

The chain joins TRBV27 to TRBJ1-2, with a possible D match to TRBD1 (6 bases). The CDR3 spans 14 residues. V was shortened by 6 bases and J by 4 bases, with 15 bases between the two germline ends. Germline V gene sequence: CDR1 MNHEY, CDR2 SMNVEV (reference sequence). The CDR3 DNA reads as TGTGCCAGCAGGATAACAGGGATTGGCTATGGCTACACCTTC. This encodes CASRITGIGYGYTF.

Here the CDR3 reads CASSRTGNSYEQYF. Written as DNA, the CDR3 is TGTGCCAGCAGTAGGACAGGAAACTCCTACGAGCAGTACTTC. The gene calls are TRBV5-4 and TRBJ2-7, with 7 bases lining up with TRBD1. The junction had 5 bases not matched to a gene; V was cut back by 5 bases and J by 0 bases. This CDR3 is built from 14 residues. CDR1 SGHNT and CDR2 YYREEE come from the germline V gene (reference sequence).

This chain joins TRBV4-2 and TRBJ2-3; D gene ambiguous. CDR1 and CDR2 (germline): LGHNA, YNFKEQ. This CDR3 spans 16 amino acids. Trimming stripped 0 bases from V and 0 bases from J, with 10 bases between. The CDR3 loop is CASSQDQTSSTDTQYF. CDR3 nucleotide sequence: TGTGCCAGCAGCCAAGATCAAACATCAAGCACAGATACGCAGTATTTT.

J is TRBJ2-4 and V is TRBV14; 8 bases align to TRBD1. The length of the CDR3 is 15 residues. The germline V gene has CDR1 SGHDN and CDR2 FVKESK. V dropped 2 bases and J dropped 6; count of bases not matched to a gene: 6. CDR3 region: CASSQYAGGTNIQYF. In DNA, the CDR3 is TGTGCCAGCAGCCAATACGCAGGGGGCACAAACATTCAGTACTTC. Filled out from reference TRBV14 and TRBJ2-4, the complete variable domain reads EAGVTQFPSHSVIEKGQTVTLRCDPISGHDNLYWYRRVMGKEIKFLLHFVKESKQDESGMPNNRFLAERTGGTYSTLKVQPAELEDSGVYFCASSQYAGGTNIQYFGAGTRLSVL.

The chain is built from TRBV3-1 (or the pseudogene TRBV3-2) and TRBJ2-1; maybe TRBD1 (5 bases). Trimming removed 6 bases at V and 8 bases at J, with 14 bases between. Per the germline V gene, CDR1 is LGHDT and CDR2 is YNNKEL (reference sequence). There are 13 residues in the CDR3. The CDR3 reads CASSDWGSDEQFF. CDR3 sequence (DNA): TGTGCCAGCAGTGATTGGGGCTCGGATGAGCAGTTCTTC.

The chain joins TRBV10-3 to TRBJ2-7, with 8 bases identical to TRBD2. The V gene end was trimmed by 2 bases and the J gene end by 5 bases; junction bases not matched to a gene: 8. The V gene's germline CDR1 is ENHRY and CDR2 SYGVKD. There are 15 residues in the CDR3. This chain's CDR3 is CAISETKGLDNEQYF. CDR3 nucleotides: TGTGCCATCAGTGAGACCAAGGGACTAGATAACGAGCAGTACTTC.

The genes are TRBV18 and TRBJ2-7; unclear D gene. V lost 0 bases, J lost 3 bases, and 3 bases lay in between. Germline loops: CDR1 KGHSH, CDR2 LQKENI. This CDR3 is 12 amino acids long. CDR3 amino acids: CASSPPSYEQYF. The CDR3 region has the DNA TGTGCCAGCTCACCACCTAGCTACGAGCAGTACTTC. Full variable domain (outside the CDR3, taken from reference TRBV18 and TRBJ2-7): NAGVMQNPRHLVRRRGQEARLRCSPMKGHSHVYWYRQLPEEGLKFMVYLQKENIIDESGMPKERFSAEFPKEGPSILRIQQVVRGDSAAYFCASSPPSYEQYFGPGTRLTVT.

J is TRBJ1-2 and V is TRBV5-5; D is unresolved. The germline V gene encodes CDR1 SGHKS and CDR2 YYEKEE (reference sequence). The CDR3 is made up of 11 amino acids. The V gene lost 4 bases and the J gene lost 6 bases, with 7 bases spanning the gap. CDR3 in DNA: TGTGCCAGCAGCCAAAACAATGGCTACACCTTC. As protein: CASSQNNGYTF.

The rearrangement joins TRBV7-8 to TRBJ2-1; 10 positions agree with TRBD2. There are 19 residues in the CDR3. Trimming took 0 bases from V and 3 from J; bases not matched to a gene: 11. Germline CDR1 and CDR2: SGHVS and FQNEAQ. CDR3 in amino acids: CASSLARGSGLADYNEQFF. As DNA, the CDR3 is TGTGCCAGCAGCTTAGCAAGGGGTTCTGGACTAGCGGACTACAATGAGCAGTTCTTC.

The J gene is TRBJ1-1, the V gene TRBV30; D is unclear. CDR1 is GTSNPN and CDR2 is SVGIG in the germline V gene (reference sequence). With 4 bases removed from V and 6 bases from J, the gap between germline ends came to 9 bases. The CDR3 length is 11 residues. CDR3 loop: CAWNRKAEAFF. The CDR3 region has the DNA TGTGCCTGGAACAGAAAGGCTGAAGCTTTCTTT.

The V gene is TRBV6-5, the J gene TRBJ1-3; D remains unclear. This CDR3 has 15 residues. Germline V gene lookup returns CDR1 MNHEY and CDR2 SVGAGI. The V and J ends lost 5 bases and 3 bases respectively, with 14 bases between them. This chain's CDR3 is CASSLSQLNGNTIYF. CDR3 sequence (DNA): TGTGCCAGCAGTCTTTCACAGCTAAATGGAAACACCATATATTTT.

This chain connects TRBV3-1 (or the pseudogene TRBV3-2) to TRBJ1-3, with TRBD1 matching over 8 bases. Trimming cost V 0 bases and J 0 bases; bases outside gene matches: 1. CDR1 and CDR2 (germline): LGHDT, YNNKEL (reference sequence). CDR3 length equals 16 residues. In DNA form, the CDR3 reads TGTGCCAGCAGCCAAGAGGGGACAGGCTCTGGAAACACCATATATTTT. Its protein product is CASSQEGTGSGNTIYF.

The rearrangement joins TRBV28 to TRBJ2-7; D possibly corresponds to TRBD2 (6 bases). V was shortened by 7 bases and J by 4 bases, with 17 bases between the two germline ends. Germline V CDR1 and CDR2: MDHEN, SYDVKM. This CDR3 comprises 14 residues. As DNA, the CDR3 is TGTGCCAGCACCCGGGGGACGGCGACTTACGAGCAGTACTTC. Translating gives CASTRGTATYEQYF.

The chain couples TRBV19 to TRBJ1-1; TRBD1 agrees at 7 bases. CDR1 is LNHDA, CDR2 SQIVND, per germline (reference sequence). This CDR3 is built from 15 residues. V was pared by 5 bases and J by 2 bases, with 8 bases of the junction left unmatched. CDR3 nucleotides: TGTGCCAGTAGTGCCTACAGGGGCCAAAACACTGAAGCTTTCTTT. Translating gives CASSAYRGQNTEAFF.

The rearrangement joins TRBV4-3 to TRBJ2-7; 11 nucleotides agree with TRBD2. This CDR3 has 15 amino acids. J lost 4 bases, V lost 1 base, and 3 bases had no gene match. CDR1 is LGHNA and CDR2 is YSLEER in the germline V gene. CDR3: CASSQGLAGGYEQYF. CDR3 nucleotide sequence: TGCGCCAGCAGCCAAGGCCTAGCGGGAGGTTACGAGCAGTACTTC.

This clone was observed a single time. J is TRBJ1-1 and V is TRBV4-1; 7 bases agree with TRBD1. The CDR3 spans 15 residues. Germline-derived CDR1 and CDR2 are MGHRA and YSYEKL. J was trimmed by 5 bases and V by 4 bases; bases with no gene match: 10. CDR3 loop: CASSRRQGDGTEAFF. Written as DNA, the CDR3 is TGCGCCAGCAGCCGCAGACAGGGTGATGGGACTGAAGCTTTCTTT.

This clone showed up just once. The junction departs from germline at one end; a sequencing error may be responsible. This chain joins TRBV27 and TRBJ2-1; weak D call: TRBD1 (6 bases). The CDR3 consists of 15 residues. Germline V CDR1 and CDR2: MNHEY, SMNVEV (reference sequence). CDR3 coding DNA: TGTGCCACCAGGCTACGACAGGCATCCTTCAATGAGCAGTTCTTC. It translates to CATRLRQASFNEQFF.

V gene TRBV2 combines with J gene TRBJ2-7; D call uncertain. CDR3 length: 11 amino acids. Germline V gene data show CDR1 as SNHLY and CDR2 as FYNNEI. V was trimmed by 5 bases and J by 4 bases, leaving 6 bases between them. The CDR3 region has the DNA TGTGCCAGCAGTAGAGAATACGAGCAGTACTTC. Encoded protein: CASSREYEQYF.

The chain links TRBV19 to TRBJ2-3; a possible D gene is TRBD1 (5 bases). Germline V gene sequence: CDR1 LNHDA, CDR2 SQIVND (reference sequence). This CDR3 has 15 amino acids. Trimming cost V 5 bases and J 6 bases, with 18 bases left between them. The CDR3 region is CASSPTTTPGDTQYF. The CDR3 DNA is TGTGCCAGTAGTCCGACGACAACTCCAGGGGATACGCAGTATTTT.

This chain links TRBV3-1 (or the pseudogene TRBV3-2) with TRBJ2-3; D ambiguous. CDR1 and CDR2 from the germline V gene are LGHDT and YNNKEL (reference sequence). The V gene lost 2 bases and the J gene lost 2 bases, with 11 bases spanning the gap. This CDR3 comprises 15 residues. The CDR3 reads CASSQMVVPTDTQYF. For the CDR3, the DNA is TGTGCCAGCAGCCAAATGGTAGTTCCCACAGATACGCAGTATTTT.

This sequence joins TRBV3-1 (or the pseudogene TRBV3-2) and TRBJ2-7; a possible D gene is TRBD2 (6 bases). Trimming removed 6 bases at V and 0 bases at J, with 15 bases between. The CDR3 runs 15 residues. Per germline, CDR1 LGHDT and CDR2 YNNKEL (reference sequence). This CDR3 reads CASRPGTRGSYEQYF. DNA of the CDR3: TGTGCCAGCAGACCAGGGACTCGGGGCTCCTACGAGCAGTACTTC.

This chain links TRBV6-5 with TRBJ2-7; D might be TRBD2 (5 bases). Germline CDR1 is MNHEY and CDR2 is SVGAGI. The CDR3 consists of 14 residues. V lost 7 bases and J lost 6, with 19 bases in between. In DNA, the CDR3 is TGTGCCAGCACCCTAGCAGGTACCGCTTCCGAGCAGTACTTC. It yields the protein CASTLAGTASEQYF.

The rearrangement joins TRBV9 to TRBJ2-1, with D perhaps TRBD2 (6 bases). Per germline, CDR1 SGDLS and CDR2 YYNGEE. The CDR3 covers 15 residues. Trimming cost V 1 base and J 4 bases, with 12 bases left between them. In nucleotides, the CDR3 is TGTGCCAGCAGCGTACGGGGGACCGGGTACAATGAGCAGTTCTTC. Translated, it gives CASSVRGTGYNEQFF.

The rearrangement links TRBV5-5 to TRBJ2-1; 9 bases line up with TRBD2. CDR3 length: 16 amino acids. V shed 1 base, J shed 2 bases, and the junction held 4 bases outside the gene matches. Per germline, CDR1 SGHKS and CDR2 YYEKEE (reference sequence). The CDR3: CASSLQGLATYNEQFF. As DNA, the CDR3 is TGTGCCAGCAGCTTGCAGGGACTAGCCACCTACAATGAGCAGTTCTTC. The complete variable domain, with remaining parts taken from reference TRBV5-5 and TRBJ2-1, reads DAGVTQSPTHLIKTRGQQVTLRCSPISGHKSVSWYQQVLGQGPQFIFQYYEKEERGRGNFPDRFSARQFPNYSSELNVNALLLGDSALYLCASSLQGLATYNEQFFGPGTRLTVL.